The TCR beta chain under discussion was sequenced for a study of T cell clonotyping in hematopoietic cell transplantation. Points from the study as a whole: Higher Inverse Simpson Index values in graft donor and pretransplant recipient predicted broader posttransplant TCR diversity. Cells were unsorted, so CD4 and CD8 contributions were not separated. Few recipient clonotypes overlapped donors; over 97% were de novo at given depth.

Turning to this clone: The antigen is unknown.

Sequenced by immunoSEQ multiplex PCR; TCRdb stores in-frame clones only, minus some. In the table there are some 13,000 clones, over 80% of which are singletons. Time point reported: recipient sample about 28 days before transplant, after cytoreduction. Blood collection times were about day -28 and days 30, 100, 180 posttransplant. This clonotype was sampled from a man between 60 and 75 years old with acute myeloid leukemia. Some clones in this sample may be carry-over from other donors' samples. Sequences were derived from peripheral blood mononuclear cells, sampled before stem cell transplant.

In DNA, the CDR3 is TGTGCCAGCAGCGGTAGTTGGACCTCTGGAAACACCATATATTTT. Translating it yields CASSGSWTSGNTIYF. The chain couples TRBV6-5 to TRBJ1-3, with D uncertain. Trimming left V 6 bases short and J 0 bases short, with 12 bases between. The CDR3 has 15 residues. The V gene's germline CDR1 is MNHEY and CDR2 SVGAGI.